This T cell receptor beta chain appears in the sequencing data of a study of human T cells and chemical hapten exposure. Study as a whole: Upper-back patches of 0.01% DPC were read at 6 days.

Time point specified: pre-sensitization, week 0. Sample treatment: therapeutic diphenylcyclopropenone sensitization with weekly scalp DPC. Unfractionated whole blood served as the source for total RNA extraction. CDR1 DFQATT and CDR2 SNEGSKA come from the germline V gene (reference sequence). The CDR3 sequence is 12 residues long. V was trimmed by 5 bases and J by 10 bases, leaving 14 bases between them. It was the library that attached unique molecular identifiers to individual cDNA molecules. One entry per CDR3 protein results from TCRdb running MiXCR on the RACE reads. The table shows 95,000 to 150,000 distinct CDR3 sequences, with approximately 13% occurring only once.

The receptor comes from a woman aged 18-29 years with alopecia areata. Some clones in this sample may be carry-over from other donors' samples. The V call is TRBV20-1, the J call TRBJ1-4; weak D call: TRBD1 (6 bases). Sequenced here: whole blood, sampled in connection with sensitization to the hapten diphenylcyclopropenone (DPC). The CDR3 region has the DNA TGCAGTGCTCGTGGCAGGGGCGGAAAACTGTTTTTT. This encodes CSARGRGGKLFF.